This entry lists 6 T cell receptor beta chains sequenced from one sample in a study of vaccination and CD4 T cells after COVID-19. Cultured CD4+ T cell DNA underwent sequencing with the Oncomine TCR Beta short-read assay. In this case, cultured CD4+ T cells provided the extracted genomic DNA. Using its own MiXCR run on the PCR reads, TCRdb lists one record per CDR3 protein. The sample yields 9,000 to 10,000 distinct CDR3 sequences, less than 40% seen once. Sample treatment: roughly ten-day PBMC culture with coronavirus spike peptide pools or control peptides (ViraFEST assay). Investigators obtained the unexposed donor's CD4+ T cells before the COVID-19 pandemic (2011-2018). Their antigens remain unidentified. The sequenced sample consisted of CD4+ T cells from blood, cultured in vitro. These receptors all come from a human donor in good health.

This clonotype was counted a few times. The chain recombines TRBV7-9 with TRBJ1-1; a weak D match, TRBD1 (5 bases). This CDR3 is built from 15 residues. Germline V gives CDR1 SEHNR, CDR2 FQNEAQ (reference sequence). V was shortened by 5 bases and J by 2 bases, with 15 bases between the two germline ends. The CDR3 region is CASSPRDLANTEAFF. The CDR3 DNA sequence: TGTGCCAGCAGCCCACGGGACCTCGCTAACACTGAAGCTTTCTTT. The variable domain in full, with the rest retrieved from reference TRBV7-9 and TRBJ1-1, is DTGVSQNPRHKITKRGQNVTFRCDPISEHNRLYWYRQTLGQGPEFLTYFQNEAQLEKSRLLSDRFSAERPKGSFSTLEIQRTEQGDSAMYLCASSPRDLANTEAFFGQGTRLTVV.

This clonotype was seen a handful of times. The V call is TRBV7-3, the J call TRBJ2-3; 7 nucleotides match TRBD2. CDR1 is SGHTA and CDR2 is FQGTGA in the germline V gene. Germline trimming cut 3 bases from V and 6 bases from J; bases unmatched to any gene: 9. The CDR3 is made up of 15 amino acids. The CDR3 bases are TGTGCCAGCAGCTTGGGGGGGACTGTTAAGGATACGCAGTATTTT. Its protein is CASSLGGTVKDTQYF.

The chain carries TRBV7-7 and TRBJ2-2, with 8 bases lining up with TRBD2. This CDR3 has 14 residues. Germline CDR1 reads SSHAT; CDR2 reads FNYEAQ (reference sequence). The CDR3 sequence is CAVGGLGVAGELFF. DNA for the CDR3: TGTGCTGTTGGGGGACTAGGGGTTGCCGGGGAGCTGTTTTTT.

The table lists this clonotype with a few counts. The chain employs TRBV19 and TRBJ2-5; unclear D gene. V was shortened by 4 bases and J by 5 bases, with 8 bases between the two germline ends. The CDR3 sequence is 12 residues long. From germline, CDR1 is LNHDA and CDR2 SQIVND (reference sequence). CDR3 DNA: TGTGCCAGTAGTAGGGGTGGGGAGACCCAGTACTTC. This translates into CASSRGGETQYF.

The chain uses TRBV5-4 and TRBJ1-1, with D maybe TRBD1 (6 bases). Looked up from germline, CDR1 is SGHNT and CDR2 is YYREEE (reference sequence). The CDR3 has 15 amino acids. V was shortened by 2 bases and J by 3 bases, with 14 bases between the two germline ends. CDR3 sequence (DNA): TGTGCCAGCAGCTTAGGGGGGCGAGGATACACTGAAGCTTTCTTT. As protein: CASSLGGRGYTEAFF. Complete variable domain (other parts from reference TRBV5-4 and TRBJ1-1): ETGVTQSPTHLIKTRGQQVTLRCSSQSGHNTVSWYQQALGQGPQFIFQYYREEENGRGNFPPRFSGLQFPNYSSELNVNALELDDSALYLCASSLGGRGYTEAFFGQGTRLTVV.

This clonotype was counted between two and nine times. The chain carries TRBV15 and TRBJ1-2; 8 bases are shared with TRBD1. Germline V CDR1 and CDR2: LNHNV, YYDKDF (reference sequence). The CDR3 is 14 amino acids. Trimming at V came to 3 bases and at J to 5 bases, leaving 5 bases not matched to a gene. The DNA of the CDR3 is TGTGCCACCAGCAGTAAGGGACAGGCTTATGGCTACACCTTC. Translating gives CATSSKGQAYGYTF.